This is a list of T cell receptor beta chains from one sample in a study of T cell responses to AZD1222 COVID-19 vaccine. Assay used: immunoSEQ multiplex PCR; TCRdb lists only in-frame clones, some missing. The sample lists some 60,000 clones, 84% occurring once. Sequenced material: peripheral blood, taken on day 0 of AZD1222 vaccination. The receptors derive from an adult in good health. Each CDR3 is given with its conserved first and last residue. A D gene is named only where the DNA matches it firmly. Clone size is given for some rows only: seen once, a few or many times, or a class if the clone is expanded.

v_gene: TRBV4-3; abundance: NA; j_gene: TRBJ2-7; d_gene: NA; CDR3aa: CASSQDPSSYEQYF; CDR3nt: TGCGCCAGCAGCCAGGACCCGAGCTCCTACGAGCAGTACTTC
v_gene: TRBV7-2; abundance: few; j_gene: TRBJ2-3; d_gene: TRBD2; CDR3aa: CASSPDSPWTSGTDTQYF; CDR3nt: TGTGCCAGCAGCCCAGACAGCCCCTGGACTAGCGGCACAGATACGCAGTATTTT
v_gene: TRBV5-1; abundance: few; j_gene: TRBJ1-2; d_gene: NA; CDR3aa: CASSLDREGYTF; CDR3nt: TGCGCCAGCAGCTTGGACAGGGAAGGCTACACCTTC
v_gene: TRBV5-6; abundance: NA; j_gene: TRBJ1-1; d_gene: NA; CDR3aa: CASSLYVQYTEAFF; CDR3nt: TGTGCCAGCAGCTTATATGTACAGTACACTGAAGCTTTCTTT
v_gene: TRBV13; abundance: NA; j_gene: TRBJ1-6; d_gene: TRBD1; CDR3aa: CASSPDRDYSPLHF; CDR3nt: TGTGCCAGCAGCCCGGACAGGGATTATTCACCCCTCCACTTT
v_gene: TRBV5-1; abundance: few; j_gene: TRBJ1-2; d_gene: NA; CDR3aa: CASSEQDGYTF; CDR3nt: TGCGCCAGCAGCGAACAGGATGGCTACACCTTC
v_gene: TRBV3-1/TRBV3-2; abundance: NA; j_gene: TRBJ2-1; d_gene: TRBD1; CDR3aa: CASSQNSGTDHNEQFF; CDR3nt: TGTGCCAGCAGCCAAAATTCCGGGACAGATCACAATGAGCAGTTCTTC
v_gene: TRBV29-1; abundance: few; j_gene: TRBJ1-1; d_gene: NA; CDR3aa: CSVAAANTEAFF; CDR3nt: TGCAGCGTCGCCGCGGCGAACACTGAAGCTTTCTTT
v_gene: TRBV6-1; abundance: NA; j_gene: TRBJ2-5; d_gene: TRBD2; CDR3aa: CASSAETSGREETQYF; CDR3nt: TGTGCCAGCAGTGCGGAAACTAGCGGGAGAGAAGAGACCCAGTACTTC
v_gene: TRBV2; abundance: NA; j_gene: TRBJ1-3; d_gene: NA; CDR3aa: CASTGQDRSWSGNTIYF; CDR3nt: TGTGCCAGCACAGGCCAGGACCGTTCTTGGTCTGGAAACACCATATATTTT
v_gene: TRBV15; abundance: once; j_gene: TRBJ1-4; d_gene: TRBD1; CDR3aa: CATSSLGTANEKLFF; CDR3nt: TGTGCCACCAGCAGCCTTGGGACAGCAAATGAAAAACTGTTTTTT
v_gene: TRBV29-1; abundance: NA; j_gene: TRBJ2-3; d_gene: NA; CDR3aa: CSVELGGGTDTQYF; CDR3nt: TGCAGCGTTGAATTGGGGGGCGGCACAGATACGCAGTATTTT
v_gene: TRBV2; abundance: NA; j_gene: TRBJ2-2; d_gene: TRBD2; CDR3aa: CASTREGPIGELFF; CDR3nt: TGTGCCAGCACACGGGAGGGCCCTATCGGGGAGCTGTTTTTT
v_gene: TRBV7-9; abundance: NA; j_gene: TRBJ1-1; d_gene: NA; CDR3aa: CASSLYPRLNTEAFF; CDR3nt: TGTGCCAGCAGCTTATACCCCCGGCTGAACACTGAAGCTTTCTTT
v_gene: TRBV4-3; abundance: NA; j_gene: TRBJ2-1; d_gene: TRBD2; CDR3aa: CASSRTFGGGRLGNEQFF; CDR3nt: TGCGCCAGCAGCCGGACGTTTGGCGGGGGAAGGTTAGGAAATGAGCAGTTCTTC
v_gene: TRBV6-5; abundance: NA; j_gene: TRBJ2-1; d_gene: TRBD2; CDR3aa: CASTGLGGRDNEQFF; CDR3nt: TGTGCCTCTACTGGCCTGGGCGGGAGGGATAATGAGCAGTTCTTC
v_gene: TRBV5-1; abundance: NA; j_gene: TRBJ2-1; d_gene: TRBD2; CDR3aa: CASSLASGRNNEQFF; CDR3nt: TGCGCCAGCAGCTTGGCTAGCGGGAGAAACAATGAGCAGTTCTTC
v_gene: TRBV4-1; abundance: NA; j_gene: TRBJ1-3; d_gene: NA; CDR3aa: CASSLTGAFSGNTIYF; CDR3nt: TGCGCCAGCAGCCTAACCGGGGCCTTCTCTGGAAACACCATATATTTT
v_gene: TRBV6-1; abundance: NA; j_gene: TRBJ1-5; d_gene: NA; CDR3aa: CASSAAGGRSNQPQHF; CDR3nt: TGTGCCAGCAGTGCTGCTGGAGGGAGGAGCAATCAGCCCCAGCATTTT
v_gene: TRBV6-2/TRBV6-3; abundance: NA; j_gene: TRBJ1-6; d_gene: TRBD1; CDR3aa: CASSPNPGQGAIYYNSPLHF; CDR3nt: TGTGCCAGCAGCCCCAACCCGGGACAGGGGGCAATCTACTATAATTCACCCCTCCACTTT
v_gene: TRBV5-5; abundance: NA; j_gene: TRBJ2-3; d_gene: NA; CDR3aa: CASSLEVRGPFF; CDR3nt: TGTGCCAGCAGCTTGGAAGTACGCGGGCCCTTTTTT
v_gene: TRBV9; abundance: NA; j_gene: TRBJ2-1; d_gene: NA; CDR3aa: CASSVGSSDNEQFF; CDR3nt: TGTGCCAGCAGCGTAGGTAGTAGCGACAATGAGCAGTTCTTC
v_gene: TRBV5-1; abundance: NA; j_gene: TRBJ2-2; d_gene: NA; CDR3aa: CASSLNSNTGELFF; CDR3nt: TGCGCCAGCAGCTTGAACTCGAACACCGGGGAGCTGTTTTTT
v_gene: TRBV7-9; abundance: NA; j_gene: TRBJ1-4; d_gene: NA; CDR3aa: CASSSTRDGEKLFF; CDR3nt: TGTGCCAGCAGCTCTACCCGGGATGGCGAAAAACTGTTTTTT
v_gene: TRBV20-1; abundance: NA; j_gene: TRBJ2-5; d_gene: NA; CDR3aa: CSAREEGTQYF; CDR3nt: TGCAGTGCTAGAGAGGAGGGGACCCAGTACTTC
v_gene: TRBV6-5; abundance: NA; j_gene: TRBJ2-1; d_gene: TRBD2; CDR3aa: CASSYSGTREDDEQFF; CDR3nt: TGTGCCAGCAGTTATTCAGGGACTAGGGAAGATGATGAGCAGTTCTTC
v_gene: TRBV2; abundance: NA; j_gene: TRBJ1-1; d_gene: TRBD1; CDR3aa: CASERTGGNTEAFF; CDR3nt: TGTGCCAGCGAACGAACAGGGGGGAACACTGAAGCTTTCTTT
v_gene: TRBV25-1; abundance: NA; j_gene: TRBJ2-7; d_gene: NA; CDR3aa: CASSDAGSLGEQYF; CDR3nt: TGTGCCAGCAGTGACGCCGGGTCCCTAGGGGAGCAGTACTTC
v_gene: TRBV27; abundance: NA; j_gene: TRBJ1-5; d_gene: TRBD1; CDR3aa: CASSPWTGALNQPQHF; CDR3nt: TGTGCCAGCAGTCCATGGACAGGGGCCTTAAATCAGCCCCAGCATTTT
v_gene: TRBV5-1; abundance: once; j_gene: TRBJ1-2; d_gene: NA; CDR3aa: CASSLDFKAGYTF; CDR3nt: TGCGCCAGCAGCTTGGACTTCAAGGCGGGCTACACCTTC
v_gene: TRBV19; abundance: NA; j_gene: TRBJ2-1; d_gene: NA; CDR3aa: CASSRADTYNEQFF; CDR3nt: TGTGCCAGTAGTCGAGCGGACACCTACAATGAGCAGTTCTTC
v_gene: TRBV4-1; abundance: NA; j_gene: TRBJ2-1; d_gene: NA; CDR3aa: CASSQDYSLPRSYNEQFF; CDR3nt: TGCGCCAGCAGCCAAGATTATAGTCTGCCCCGCTCCTACAATGAGCAGTTCTTC
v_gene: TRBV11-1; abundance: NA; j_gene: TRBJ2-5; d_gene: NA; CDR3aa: CASSLGQTQYF; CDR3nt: TGTGCCAGCAGCTTGGGCCAGACCCAGTACTTC
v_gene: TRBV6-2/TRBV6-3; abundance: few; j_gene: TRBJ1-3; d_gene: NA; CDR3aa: CASSYPGPATF; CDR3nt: TGTGCCAGCAGTTACCCGGGTCCAGCTACCTTT
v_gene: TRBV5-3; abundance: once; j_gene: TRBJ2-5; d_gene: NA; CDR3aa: CARSLEPGHLTETQYF; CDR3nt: TGTGCCAGAAGCTTGGAACCGGGACACCTAACGGAGACCCAGTACTTC